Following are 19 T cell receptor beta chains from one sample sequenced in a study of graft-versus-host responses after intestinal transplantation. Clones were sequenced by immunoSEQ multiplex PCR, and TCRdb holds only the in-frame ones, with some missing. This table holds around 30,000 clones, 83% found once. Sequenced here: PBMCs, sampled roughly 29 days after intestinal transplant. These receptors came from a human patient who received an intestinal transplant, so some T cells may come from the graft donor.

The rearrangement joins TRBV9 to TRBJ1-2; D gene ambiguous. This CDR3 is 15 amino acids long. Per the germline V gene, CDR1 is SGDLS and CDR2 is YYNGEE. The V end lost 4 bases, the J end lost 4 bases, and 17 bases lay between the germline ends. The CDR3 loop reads CASSLRRRKVYGYTF. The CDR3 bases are TGTGCCAGCAGCTTAAGGCGGCGGAAGGTCTATGGCTACACCTTC. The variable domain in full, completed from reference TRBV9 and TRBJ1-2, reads DSGVTQTPKHLITATGQRVTLRCSPRSGDLSVYWYQQSLDQGLQFLIQYYNGEERAKGNILERFSAQQFPDLHSELNLSSLELGDSALYFCASSLRRRKVYGYTFGSGTRLTVV.

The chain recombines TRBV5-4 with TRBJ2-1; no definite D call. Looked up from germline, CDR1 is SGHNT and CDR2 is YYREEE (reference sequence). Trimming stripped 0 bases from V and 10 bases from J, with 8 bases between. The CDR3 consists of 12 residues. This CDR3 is CASSLVGGEQFF. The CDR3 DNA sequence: TGTGCCAGCAGCTTGGTAGGTGGCGAGCAGTTCTTC.

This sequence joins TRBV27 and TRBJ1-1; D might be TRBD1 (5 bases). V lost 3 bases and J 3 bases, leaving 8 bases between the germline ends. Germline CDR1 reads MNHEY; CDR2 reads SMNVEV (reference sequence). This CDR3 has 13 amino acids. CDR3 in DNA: TGTGCCAGCAGTTTCGGGGGGGACACTGAAGCTTTCTTT. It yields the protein CASSFGGDTEAFF.

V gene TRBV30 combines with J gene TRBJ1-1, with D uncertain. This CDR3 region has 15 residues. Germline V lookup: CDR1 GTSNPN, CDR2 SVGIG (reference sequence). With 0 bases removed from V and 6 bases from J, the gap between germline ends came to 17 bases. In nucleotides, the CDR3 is TGTGCCTGGAGTGTAATGCTTGGCCCAGACCCTGAAGCTTTCTTT. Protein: CAWSVMLGPDPEAFF.

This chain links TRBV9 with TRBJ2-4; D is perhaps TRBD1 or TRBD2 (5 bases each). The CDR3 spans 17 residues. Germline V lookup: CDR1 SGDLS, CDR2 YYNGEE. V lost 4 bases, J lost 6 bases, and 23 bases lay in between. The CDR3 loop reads CASSSPVDQGGGNIQYF. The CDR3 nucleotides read TGTGCCAGCAGCTCCCCGGTTGACCAGGGTGGGGGAAACATTCAGTACTTC.

The CDR3 spells CAITKTGQGRNTDTQYF. CDR3 DNA: TGTGCCATCACCAAAACGGGACAGGGAAGGAACACAGATACGCAGTATTTT. The V gene is TRBV10-3, the J gene TRBJ2-3; TRBD1 matches at 9 bases. V lost 7 bases and J lost 2; bases outside the gene matches: 13. This CDR3 comprises 17 residues. The germline CDR1 and CDR2 sequences are ENHRY and SYGVKD.

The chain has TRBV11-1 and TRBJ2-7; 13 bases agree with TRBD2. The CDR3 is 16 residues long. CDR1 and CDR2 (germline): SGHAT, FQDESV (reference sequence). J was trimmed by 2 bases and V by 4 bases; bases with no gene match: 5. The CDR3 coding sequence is TGTGCCAGCAGCTCTGGACTAGCGGGGGCAACCTACGAGCAGTACTTC. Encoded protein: CASSSGLAGATYEQYF.

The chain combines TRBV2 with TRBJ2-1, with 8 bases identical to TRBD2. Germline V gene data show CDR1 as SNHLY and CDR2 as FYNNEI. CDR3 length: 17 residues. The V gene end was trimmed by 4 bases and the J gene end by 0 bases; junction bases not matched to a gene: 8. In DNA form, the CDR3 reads TGTGCCAGCAGTGGAACACGCGGGACTAGCTCCTACAATGAGCAGTTCTTC. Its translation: CASSGTRGTSSYNEQFF.

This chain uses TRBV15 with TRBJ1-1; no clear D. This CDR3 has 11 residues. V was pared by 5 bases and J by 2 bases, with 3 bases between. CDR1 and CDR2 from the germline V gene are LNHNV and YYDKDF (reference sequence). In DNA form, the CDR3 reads TGTGCCACCAGCTTAAACACTGAAGCTTTCTTT. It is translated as CATSLNTEAFF.

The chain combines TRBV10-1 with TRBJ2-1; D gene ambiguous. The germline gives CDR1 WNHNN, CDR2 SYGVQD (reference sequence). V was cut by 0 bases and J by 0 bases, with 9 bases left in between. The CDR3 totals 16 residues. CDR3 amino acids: CASSESQISSYNEQFF. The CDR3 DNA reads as TGCGCCAGCAGTGAGTCGCAGATCAGCTCCTACAATGAGCAGTTCTTC.

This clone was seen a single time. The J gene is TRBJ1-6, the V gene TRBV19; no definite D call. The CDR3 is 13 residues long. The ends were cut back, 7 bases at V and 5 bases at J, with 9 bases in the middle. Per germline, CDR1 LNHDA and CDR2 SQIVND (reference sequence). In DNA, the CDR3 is TGTGCCAGTAAGGAAAGGGATAATTCACCCCTCCACTTT. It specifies CASKERDNSPLHF.

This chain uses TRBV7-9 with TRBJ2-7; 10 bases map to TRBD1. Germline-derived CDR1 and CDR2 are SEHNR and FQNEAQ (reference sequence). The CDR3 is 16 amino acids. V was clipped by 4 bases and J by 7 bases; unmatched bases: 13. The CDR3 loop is CASSSRTGTGDGEQYF. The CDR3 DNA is TGTGCCAGCAGCTCTAGAACCGGGACAGGGGATGGGGAGCAGTACTTC.

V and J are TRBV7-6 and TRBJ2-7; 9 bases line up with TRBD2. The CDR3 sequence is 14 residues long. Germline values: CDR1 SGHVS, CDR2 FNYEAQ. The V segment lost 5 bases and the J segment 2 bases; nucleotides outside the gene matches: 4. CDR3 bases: TGTGCCAGCAGCCTTAGCGGGGGAGCCTACGAGCAGTACTTC. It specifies CASSLSGGAYEQYF.

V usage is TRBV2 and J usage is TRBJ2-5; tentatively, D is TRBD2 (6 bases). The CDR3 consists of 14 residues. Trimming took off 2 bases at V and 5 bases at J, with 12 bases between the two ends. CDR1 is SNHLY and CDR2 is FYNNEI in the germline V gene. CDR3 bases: TGTGCCAGCAGTGAATGGAGGGGCATGGAGACCCAGTACTTC. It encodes CASSEWRGMETQYF.

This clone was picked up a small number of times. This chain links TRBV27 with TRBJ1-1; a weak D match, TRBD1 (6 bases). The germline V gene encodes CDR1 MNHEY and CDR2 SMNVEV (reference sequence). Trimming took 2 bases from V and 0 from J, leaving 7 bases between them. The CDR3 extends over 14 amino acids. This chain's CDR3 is CASSLTGMNTEAFF. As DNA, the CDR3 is TGTGCCAGCAGTTTAACAGGGATGAACACTGAAGCTTTCTTT.

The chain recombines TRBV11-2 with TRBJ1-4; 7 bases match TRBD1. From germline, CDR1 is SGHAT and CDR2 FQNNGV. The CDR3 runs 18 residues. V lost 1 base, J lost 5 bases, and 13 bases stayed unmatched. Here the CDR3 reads CASSLGPPDREINEKLFF. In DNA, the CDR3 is TGTGCCAGCAGCTTAGGACCCCCCGACAGGGAGATAAATGAAAAACTGTTTTTT.

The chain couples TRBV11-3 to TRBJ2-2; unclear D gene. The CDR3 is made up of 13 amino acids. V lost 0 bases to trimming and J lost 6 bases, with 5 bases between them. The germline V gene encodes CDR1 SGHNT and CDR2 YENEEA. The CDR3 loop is CASSLDRAGELFF. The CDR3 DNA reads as TGTGCCAGCAGCTTAGATAGGGCCGGGGAGCTGTTTTTT.

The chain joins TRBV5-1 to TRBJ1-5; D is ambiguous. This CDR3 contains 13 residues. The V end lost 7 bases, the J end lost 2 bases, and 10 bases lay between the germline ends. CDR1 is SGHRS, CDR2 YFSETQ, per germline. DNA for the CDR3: TGCGCCAGCCCCGTGGGCGGCAATCAGCCCCAGCATTTT. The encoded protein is CASPVGGNQPQHF.

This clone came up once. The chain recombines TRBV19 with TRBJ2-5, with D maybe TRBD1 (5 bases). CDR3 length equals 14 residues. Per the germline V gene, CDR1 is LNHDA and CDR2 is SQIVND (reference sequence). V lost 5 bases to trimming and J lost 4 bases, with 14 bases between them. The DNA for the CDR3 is TGTGCCAGTAGTCGGGCAGGGCTGGGAGAGACCCAGTACTTC. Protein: CASSRAGLGETQYF.